The 13 T cell receptor beta chains given below trace back to one sample, sequenced in a study of T cell changes during pregnancy in multiple sclerosis (dated by TCRdb to between 2019 and 2020). The library came from the immunoSEQ multiplex PCR assay. TCRdb holds this immuneACCESS table with in-frame rearrangements only. Some clones are missing; in checked studies, unresolved V genes explain under half, and the rest has no known cause. Within this sample are roughly 40,000 clones, with about 91% of them counted one time only. 0.78% of the sample is held by the ten biggest clonotypes. The material sequenced was CD4+ T cells from peripheral blood mononuclear cells, taken before pregnancy. These TCRs come from a female donor with multiple sclerosis, enrolled in a pregnancy study.

The V and J genes are TRBV18 and TRBJ2-1; D remains ambiguous. The ends were cut back, 1 base at V and 3 bases at J, with 19 bases in the middle. There are 18 residues in the CDR3. The germline V gene has CDR1 KGHSH and CDR2 LQKENI. In DNA form, the CDR3 reads TGTGCCAGCTCACCACGCACTCTAAATCCCCTCAACTACAATGAGCAGTTCTTC. As protein: CASSPRTLNPLNYNEQFF.

The chain links TRBV6-6 to TRBJ2-2; no reliable D call. This CDR3 contains 14 residues. Trimming left V 2 bases short and J 5 bases short, with 9 bases between. CDR1 is MNHNY and CDR2 is SVGAGI in the germline V gene (reference sequence). The CDR3 bases are TGTGCCAGCAGTTACGAGTTCGGGACCGGGGAGCTGTTTTTT. Its translation: CASSYEFGTGELFF.

The rearrangement links TRBV27 to TRBJ1-5; 10 nucleotides match TRBD1. CDR1 is MNHEY, CDR2 SMNVEV, per germline (reference sequence). V dropped 6 bases and J dropped 2; count of bases not matched to a gene: 10. The CDR3 is made up of 17 amino acids. CDR3 region: CASSLRQGANRNQPQHF. The CDR3 DNA sequence: TGTGCCAGCAGCCTTAGACAGGGGGCGAACCGCAATCAGCCCCAGCATTTT.

This chain links TRBV7-9 with TRBJ1-2; D might be TRBD1 (6 bases). The germline CDR1 and CDR2 sequences are SEHNR and FQNEAQ (reference sequence). The CDR3 is 14 residues long. V dropped 3 bases and J dropped 5 bases, with 13 bases sitting between them. CDR3 sequence (DNA): TGTGCCAGCAGCTTCGGGGGGGCGGAGTATGGCTACACCTTC. Translating it yields CASSFGGAEYGYTF.

The chain couples TRBV6-1 to TRBJ1-2, with D unclear. Germline assignment: CDR1 MNHNS and CDR2 SASEGT. CDR3 length equals 15 residues. V lost 1 base, J lost 5 bases, and 14 bases lay in between. DNA for the CDR3: TGTGCCAGCAGTGAAGGCGGGGAGTTCCCTTATGGCTACACCTTC. Translating it yields CASSEGGEFPYGYTF.

The chain couples TRBV2 to TRBJ1-1, with TRBD1 as a possible D gene (5 bases). CDR3 size: 14 residues. CDR1 SNHLY and CDR2 FYNNEI come from the germline V gene. Between the trimmed V and J ends, which lost 6 bases and 4 bases, there was a span of 15 bases. CDR3: CASSGPREGTEAFF. CDR3 sequence (DNA): TGTGCCAGCAGCGGCCCCAGGGAAGGCACTGAAGCTTTCTTT.

V is TRBV7-2 and J is TRBJ2-3; weak D call: TRBD2 (5 bases). Trimming took off 9 bases at V and 1 base at J, with 11 bases between the two ends. The CDR3 has 13 amino acids. Germline V gives CDR1 SGHTA, CDR2 FQGNSA. CDR3 loop: CASPGRGTDTQYF. Written as DNA, the CDR3 is TGTGCCAGTCCGGGGAGAGGCACAGATACGCAGTATTTT.

The gene calls are TRBV5-1 and TRBJ1-4, with D perhaps TRBD1 (5 bases). The CDR3 spans 18 residues. Germline V gene data show CDR1 as SGHRS and CDR2 as YFSETQ. Trimming removed 5 bases from V and 0 bases from J, with 20 bases in between. CDR3 sequence: CASRTGTDDRATNEKLFF. For the CDR3, the DNA is TGCGCCAGCAGAACTGGGACTGACGATCGAGCAACTAATGAAAAACTGTTTTTT.

V and J are TRBV5-1 and TRBJ2-4; 8 positions agree with TRBD2. Trimming took 4 bases from V and 0 from J; bases not matched to a gene: 15. CDR1 is SGHRS, CDR2 YFSETQ, per germline. This CDR3 spans 19 amino acids. The CDR3 protein is CASSPQPWVAGSAKNIQYF. The CDR3 DNA reads as TGCGCCAGCAGCCCACAACCGTGGGTAGCGGGATCAGCCAAAAACATTCAGTACTTC.

The chain links TRBV6-6 to TRBJ1-5, with TRBD1 identical over 7 bases. Germline V CDR1 and CDR2: MNHNY, SVGAGI (reference sequence). The CDR3 extends over 14 amino acids. V was pared by 2 bases and J by 5 bases, with 3 bases of the junction left unmatched. The CDR3 nucleotides read TGTGCCAGCAGTTACCGACAGGGTGATCAGCCCCAGCATTTT. This sequence encodes CASSYRQGDQPQHF.

This CDR3 reads CASSPGTGGSGANVLTF. CDR3 nucleotides: TGTGCCAGCAGCCCTGGGACAGGGGGCTCTGGGGCCAACGTCCTGACTTTC. The J gene is TRBJ2-6, the V gene TRBV5-5; 11 nucleotides match TRBD1. The length of the CDR3 is 17 residues. Germline CDR1 and CDR2: SGHKS and YYEKEE (reference sequence). Unmatched junction bases numbered 3, after V lost 4 bases and J lost 0 bases.

V usage is TRBV7-8 and J usage is TRBJ1-2, with TRBD1 identical over 7 bases. This CDR3 is 12 amino acids long. With 5 bases clipped from V and 8 bases from J, the junction kept 5 bases outside the gene matches. Germline V gives CDR1 SGHVS, CDR2 FQNEAQ. The CDR3: CASSPDRVGYTF. The DNA for the CDR3 is TGTGCCAGCAGCCCCGACAGGGTAGGCTACACCTTC.

This chain joins TRBV7-9 and TRBJ2-1; 7 nucleotides match TRBD2. Germline CDR1 is SEHNR and CDR2 is FQNEAQ (reference sequence). The CDR3 runs 15 residues. J gave up 9 bases and V 2 bases, and 10 bases lay outside the gene matches. CDR3 DNA sequence: TGTGCCAGCAGCTTATCTCGGACTAGAGGTAGTGAGCAGTTCTTC. Translation: CASSLSRTRGSEQFF. The full variable domain, rest sourced from reference TRBV7-9 and TRBJ2-1, is DTGVSQNPRHKITKRGQNVTFRCDPISEHNRLYWYRQTLGQGPEFLTYFQNEAQLEKSRLLSDRFSAERPKGSFSTLEIQRTEQGDSAMYLCASSLSRTRGSEQFFGPGTRLTVL.